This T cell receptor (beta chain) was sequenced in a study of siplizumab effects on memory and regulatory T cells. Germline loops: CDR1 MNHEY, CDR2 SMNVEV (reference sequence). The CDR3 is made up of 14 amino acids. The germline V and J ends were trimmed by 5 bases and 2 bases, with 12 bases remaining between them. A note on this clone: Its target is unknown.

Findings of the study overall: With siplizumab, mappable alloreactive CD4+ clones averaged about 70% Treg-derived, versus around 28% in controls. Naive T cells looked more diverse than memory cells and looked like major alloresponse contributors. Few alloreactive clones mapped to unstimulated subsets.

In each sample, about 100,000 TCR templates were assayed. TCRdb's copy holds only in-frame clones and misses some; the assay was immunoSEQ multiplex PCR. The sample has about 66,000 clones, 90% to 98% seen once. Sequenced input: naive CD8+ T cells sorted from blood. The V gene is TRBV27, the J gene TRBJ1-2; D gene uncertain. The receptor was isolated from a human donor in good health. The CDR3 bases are TGTGCCAGCAGTAGTCTCGACGGAAACTATGGCTACACCTTC. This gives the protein CASSSLDGNYGYTF.